These 10 T cell receptor beta chains share one sample of origin, sequenced in a study of post-analysis software for immune sequencing data. Study-wide findings and caveats: With TRBV5-6, TRBV5-1 and TRBV20-1 included, five TRBV segments were more frequent in patients than in controls.

Which antigens these TCRs recognize remains unknown. TCR beta libraries were prepared from cDNA with unique molecular identifiers. TCRdb re-derived calls from the PCR reads in MiXCR, one entry per CDR3 protein. The sample contains about 820,000 distinct CDR3 sequences, roughly half of which appear only once. Material for sequencing was blood. The receptors derive from a girl aged 10-17 years with multiple sclerosis.

The chain couples TRBV10-3 to TRBJ1-1; no clear D gene. The CDR3 sequence is 15 residues long. Germline V lookup: CDR1 ENHRY, CDR2 SYGVKD. The V and J ends lost 10 bases and 2 bases respectively, with 20 bases between them. The CDR3 region has the DNA TGTGCCACCGGAACGACGATAAACGGTAACACTGAAGCTTTCTTT. Translation gives CATGTTINGNTEAFF.

This clonotype was counted between two and nine times. V is TRBV27 and J is TRBJ2-3; D gene ambiguous. V lost 8 bases to trimming and J lost 3 bases, with 12 bases between them. The CDR3 has 13 residues. Germline V gene lookup returns CDR1 MNHEY and CDR2 SMNVEV (reference sequence). The CDR3 DNA is TGTGCCAGCGGGTTGGTGGGAACAGATACGCAGTATTTT. This gives the protein CASGLVGTDTQYF.

The rearrangement joins TRBV28 to TRBJ2-1, with D hard to call. Looked up from germline, CDR1 is MDHEN and CDR2 is SYDVKM. The CDR3 has 15 residues. V was pared by 5 bases and J by 3 bases, with 14 bases between. The DNA of the CDR3 is TGTGCCAGCAGTGGGGTGGTCTTTAACTACAATGAGCAGTTCTTC. Residues: CASSGVVFNYNEQFF.

This rearrangement joins TRBV5-4 to TRBJ2-4, with D perhaps given as TRBD1 or TRBD2 (6 bases each). Trimming took off 1 base at V and 3 bases at J, with 8 bases between the two ends. CDR1 is SGHNT, CDR2 YYREEE, per germline (reference sequence). The CDR3 loop spans 14 amino acids. The DNA for the CDR3 is TGTGCCAGCAGCTTGAGGGGGGACAAAAACATTCAGTACTTC. Translated: CASSLRGDKNIQYF.

The V and J genes are TRBV14 and TRBJ2-3, with D possibly matching TRBD1 (5 bases). Trimming left V 3 bases short and J 5 bases short, with 15 bases between. This CDR3 region has 15 residues. Germline V gives CDR1 SGHDN, CDR2 FVKESK. This CDR3 reads CASSHPQAGEDTQYF. CDR3 sequence (DNA): TGTGCCAGCAGCCATCCACAGGCCGGCGAAGATACGCAGTATTTT.

The J gene is TRBJ2-7, the V gene TRBV27; the match to TRBD2 covers 8 bases. The germline CDR1 and CDR2 sequences are MNHEY and SMNVEV (reference sequence). The V segment lost 2 bases and the J segment 3 bases; nucleotides outside the gene matches: 6. The CDR3 runs to 15 residues. CDR3 protein: CASSLGAGGNYEQYF. The CDR3 region has the DNA TGTGCCAGCAGTTTAGGGGCGGGAGGAAACTACGAGCAGTACTTC.

The chain is built from TRBV4-1 and TRBJ1-2; the match to TRBD1 covers 8 bases. CDR3 size: 15 residues. Germline V lookup: CDR1 MGHRA, CDR2 YSYEKL. J lost 5 bases, V lost 3 bases, and 8 bases had no gene match. The CDR3 loop reads CASSHGQGGSYGYTF. The CDR3 DNA reads as TGCGCCAGCAGCCACGGACAGGGAGGATCTTATGGCTACACCTTC.

This clonotype was detected once. The chain links TRBV5-1 to TRBJ2-3; D is perhaps TRBD2 (6 bases). The CDR3 runs to 15 residues. From germline, CDR1 is SGHRS and CDR2 YFSETQ. The V and J ends lost 10 bases and 4 bases respectively, with 22 bases between them. In nucleotides, the CDR3 is TGCGCCGGCACTTCCAACGGGGGAGCGGCAGATACGCAGTATTTT. This sequence encodes CAGTSNGGAADTQYF.

V is TRBV10-3 and J is TRBJ2-1, with TRBD2 matching 10 bases. Germline-derived CDR1 and CDR2 are ENHRY and SYGVKD. The CDR3 has 15 residues. V lost 2 bases to trimming and J lost 3 bases; unmatched junction nucleotides: 1. The CDR3, as DNA: TGTGCCATCAGTGAGAGGACTAGCGGCTACAATGAGCAGTTCTTC. Its protein product is CAISERTSGYNEQFF.

The chain links TRBV7-9 to TRBJ1-5, with 7 nucleotides matching TRBD1. The V gene end was trimmed by 1 base and the J gene end by 2 bases; junction bases not matched to a gene: 5. CDR3 size: 16 residues. Germline V gene data show CDR1 as SEHNR and CDR2 as FQNEAQ (reference sequence). This CDR3 is CASSLELGGGNQPQHF. The CDR3 nucleotides read TGTGCCAGCAGCTTAGAGTTAGGGGGCGGCAATCAGCCCCAGCATTTT.